What follows are 17 T cell receptor beta chains derived from one specimen sequenced in a study of cytomegalovirus exposure and HLA in healthy donors. PCR involved 60 Vbeta and 13 Jbeta primers. Profiling relied on immunoSEQ multiplex PCR, and the TCRdb table lists in-frame clones only, not all of them. The profile shows 200,000 to 250,000 clones, over 75% of them singletons. Input material: PBMCs. The receptors were sampled from a girl aged 2 to 9 in good health and CMV-seronegative.

The rearrangement joins TRBV7-9 to TRBJ2-3, with D hard to call. V shed 4 bases and J shed 1 base, with 9 bases lying between them. Germline V gene data show CDR1 as SEHNR and CDR2 as FQNEAQ (reference sequence). The CDR3 contains 14 residues. The CDR3 nucleotides are TGTGCCAGCAGCTCACACATGGGCACAGATACGCAGTATTTT. It specifies CASSSHMGTDTQYF.

This chain's CDR3 is CASSLGQDGLSRGKLFF. In DNA, the CDR3 is TGTGCCAGCAGCTTAGGACAGGATGGTCTGAGTAGAGGAAAACTGTTTTTT. This chain links TRBV7-9 with TRBJ1-4; D might be TRBD1 (6 bases). The CDR3 runs 17 residues. Germline CDR1 SEHNR, CDR2 FQNEAQ (reference sequence). V lost 1 base and J lost 10, with 22 bases in between.

This clone has just a few counts. This chain links TRBV2 with TRBJ2-2; TRBD2 matches at 12 bases. J gave up 5 bases and V 6 bases, and 4 bases lay outside the gene matches. The CDR3 length is 15 residues. Germline loops: CDR1 SNHLY, CDR2 FYNNEI. CDR3 amino acids: CASRTSGSITGELFF. The DNA for the CDR3 is TGTGCCAGCAGGACTAGCGGGAGTATTACCGGGGAGCTGTTTTTT.

V and J are TRBV30 and TRBJ2-7; no firm D call. The germline V gene encodes CDR1 GTSNPN and CDR2 SVGIG (reference sequence). The ends were cut back, 7 bases at V and 4 bases at J, with 8 bases in the middle. The CDR3 spans 10 residues. CDR3 in DNA: TGTGCCTTGGGCCTATACGAGCAGTACTTC. Translation gives CALGLYEQYF.

The chain joins TRBV27 to TRBJ2-7, with TRBD2 matching 7 bases. Germline lookup yields CDR1 MNHEY and CDR2 SMNVEV (reference sequence). This CDR3 region has 15 residues. V lost 6 bases, J lost 2 bases, and 10 bases stayed unmatched. The CDR3 spells CASRSEGAGTYEQYF. The CDR3 bases are TGTGCCAGCAGATCGGAGGGAGCGGGGACCTACGAGCAGTACTTC.

Notes on this clone: One end of the junction is discordant with germline, which a read error may explain. The gene calls are TRBV5-1 and TRBJ2-3; D is undetermined. This CDR3 is 13 amino acids long. The germline V gene encodes CDR1 SGHRS and CDR2 YFSETQ. As DNA, the CDR3 is TGCGCCAGCAGCTTGGAACCTAACCCCCCCTTCGTTTTT. Its protein product is CASSLEPNPPFVF. Drawing the rest from reference TRBV5-1 and TRBJ2-3, the complete variable domain is KAGVTQTPRYLIKTRGQQVTLSCSPISGHRSVSWYQQTPGQGLQFLFEYFSETQRNKGNFPGRFSGRQFSNSRSEMNVSTLELGDSALYLCASSLEPNPPFVFGPGTRLTVL.

This clone occurred a few times. The chain employs TRBV5-1 and TRBJ1-1; D unresolved. The germline V and J ends were trimmed by 2 bases and 7 bases, with 15 bases remaining between them. The CDR3 has 14 amino acids. Per the germline V gene, CDR1 is SGHRS and CDR2 is YFSETQ. CDR3 sequence: CASSLSPEGSEAFF. The CDR3 DNA sequence: TGCGCCAGCAGCTTATCACCGGAGGGAAGTGAAGCTTTCTTT. Together with reference TRBV5-1 and TRBJ1-1, the CDR3 gives the full variable domain: KAGVTQTPRYLIKTRGQQVTLSCSPISGHRSVSWYQQTPGQGLQFLFEYFSETQRNKGNFPGRFSGRQFSNSRSEMNVSTLELGDSALYLCASSLSPEGSEAFFGQGTRLTVV.

The rearrangement links TRBV25-1 to TRBJ2-3, with D perhaps matching TRBD1 (5 bases). This CDR3 is 15 amino acids long. Germline assignment: CDR1 MGHDK and CDR2 SYGVNS. Trimming shortened V by 4 bases and J by 5 bases, and 16 bases separated the two germline ends. The CDR3 DNA reads TGTGCCAGCAGTGTGGGATTAGGGGAAGGAGATACGCAGTATTTT. Its translation: CASSVGLGEGDTQYF. The entire variable domain, with the rest obtained from reference TRBV25-1 and TRBJ2-3, is as follows: EADIYQTPRYLVIGTGKKITLECSQTMGHDKMYWYQQDPGMELHLIHYSYGVNSTEKGDLSSESTVSRIRTEHFPLTLESARPSHTSQYLCASSVGLGEGDTQYFGPGTRLTVL.

In regard to this clone: At one end the junction does not follow the germline gene, possibly because of a read error. The rearrangement joins TRBV9 to TRBJ2-1; TRBD2 aligns across 7 bases. Germline V gene lookup returns CDR1 SGDLS and CDR2 YYNGEE. The CDR3 has 13 amino acids. CDR3 in amino acids: CASLPRDYHEQFF. The CDR3 coding sequence is TGTGCCAGTCTCCCCCGGGACTACCATGAGCAGTTCTTC.

The sample holds a few counts of this clone. This sequence joins TRBV29-1 and TRBJ1-3, with 8 bases that match TRBD1. The germline CDR1 and CDR2 sequences are SQVTM and ANQGSEA. The CDR3 runs to 13 residues. Trimming took 4 bases from V and 7 from J; bases not matched to a gene: 6. The CDR3 here is CSVVETGDNTIYF. The CDR3 coding sequence is TGCAGCGTTGTGGAGACAGGGGACAACACCATATATTTT.

The chain couples TRBV6-1 to TRBJ2-1; TRBD2 matches 8 bases. The V gene's germline CDR1 is MNHNS and CDR2 SASEGT. Unmatched junction bases numbered 13, after V lost 7 bases and J lost 14 bases. This CDR3 region has 13 residues. CDR3 amino acids: CASNLDLRREEFF. The CDR3 nucleotides are TGTGCCAGCAATTTGGACTTACGGCGGGAGGAGTTCTTC.

The CDR3 DNA reads TGTGCCGGCGGGGGGCTGGGGGCCTACGAGCAGTACTTC. Translated: CAGGGLGAYEQYF. This chain connects TRBV6-1 to TRBJ2-7, with 8 bases aligning to TRBD2. The CDR3 spans 13 residues. V lost 11 bases, J lost 2 bases, and 8 bases stayed unmatched. Per the germline V gene, CDR1 is MNHNS and CDR2 is SASEGT.

The rearrangement links TRBV5-4 to TRBJ1-2; possibly TRBD1 for D (6 bases). Trimming shortened V by 3 bases and J by 5 bases, and 11 bases separated the two germline ends. The CDR3 is made up of 13 amino acids. In germline, CDR1 is SGHNT, CDR2 YYREEE (reference sequence). The CDR3 reads CASSSKGGYGYTF. CDR3 nucleotides: TGTGCCAGCAGCTCGAAGGGGGGGTATGGCTACACCTTC.

This clone was counted only a few times. The DNA for the CDR3 is TGTGCCAGCAGTGACCGACAGGGGTATAATTCACCCCTCCACTTT. This codes for CASSDRQGYNSPLHF. The chain links TRBV6-1 to TRBJ1-6, with 8 positions matching TRBD1. The CDR3 sequence is 15 residues long. The junction had 2 bases not matched to a gene; V was cut back by 3 bases and J by 4 bases. Germline V gene sequence: CDR1 MNHNS, CDR2 SASEGT.

This clone appeared a few times. The CDR3 spells CASSFVGTGAEDTQYF. The CDR3 DNA reads TGTGCCAGCAGTTTCGTCGGGACAGGGGCAGAAGATACGCAGTATTTT. This chain uses TRBV5-4 with TRBJ2-3; TRBD1 matches 10 bases. V shed 5 bases, J shed 5 bases, and the junction held 11 bases outside the gene matches. The germline gives CDR1 SGHNT, CDR2 YYREEE (reference sequence). This CDR3 has 16 residues.

V is TRBV7-9 and J is TRBJ2-5; D is unclear. Germline V gene data show CDR1 as SEHNR and CDR2 as FQNEAQ (reference sequence). The V gene lost 5 bases and the J gene lost 5 bases, with 6 bases spanning the gap. The length of the CDR3 is 11 residues. The CDR3 coding sequence is TGTGCCAGCAGCATATCGGAGACCCAGTACTTC. This sequence encodes CASSISETQYF.

This chain joins TRBV29-1 and TRBJ2-1; 9 nucleotides agree with TRBD1. After removal of 6 bases from V and 4 bases from J, the junction contained 7 bases not matched to a gene. This CDR3 region has 14 residues. CDR1 and CDR2 from the germline V gene are SQVTM and ANQGSEA. CDR3 amino acids: CSVLQTGGYNEQFF. The CDR3 region has the DNA TGCAGCGTCTTACAGACAGGGGGATACAATGAGCAGTTCTTC.